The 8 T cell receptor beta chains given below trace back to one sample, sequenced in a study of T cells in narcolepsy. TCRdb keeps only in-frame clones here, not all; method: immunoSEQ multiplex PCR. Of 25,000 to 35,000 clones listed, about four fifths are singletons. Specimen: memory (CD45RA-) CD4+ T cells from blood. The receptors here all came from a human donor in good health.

The CDR3 coding sequence is TGTGCCAGCAGTTACTCGACAGCAACTAATGAAAAACTGTTTTTT. Its protein is CASSYSTATNEKLFF. This chain joins TRBV6-6 and TRBJ1-4, with D perhaps TRBD1 (5 bases). Germline V gene lookup returns CDR1 MNHNY and CDR2 SVGAGI (reference sequence). Between the trimmed V and J ends, which lost 0 bases and 0 bases, there was a span of 5 bases. This CDR3 has 15 residues.

This chain's CDR3 is CASSLALQGAAEAFF. Written as DNA, the CDR3 is TGCGCCAGCAGCTTGGCCCTCCAGGGGGCAGCTGAAGCTTTCTTT. The chain is built from TRBV5-1 and TRBJ1-1, with 8 bases identical to TRBD1. From germline, CDR1 is SGHRS and CDR2 YFSETQ. The CDR3 consists of 15 residues. V shed 0 bases and J 6 bases; nucleotides not matched to a gene: 7.

The DNA of the CDR3 is TGTGCCAGTAGTATAGATGTCAGGACCCAAGCTTTCTTT. This sequence encodes CASSIDVRTQAFF. The gene calls are TRBV19 and TRBJ1-1, with no clear D. The CDR3 extends over 13 amino acids. V was trimmed by 0 bases and J by 9 bases, leaving 11 bases between them. Germline-derived CDR1 and CDR2 are LNHDA and SQIVND (reference sequence).

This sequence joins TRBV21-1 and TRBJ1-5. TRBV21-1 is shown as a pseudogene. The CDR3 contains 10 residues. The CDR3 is CARGNQPQHF. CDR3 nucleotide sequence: TGTGCCAGGGGAAATCAGCCCCAGCATTTT.

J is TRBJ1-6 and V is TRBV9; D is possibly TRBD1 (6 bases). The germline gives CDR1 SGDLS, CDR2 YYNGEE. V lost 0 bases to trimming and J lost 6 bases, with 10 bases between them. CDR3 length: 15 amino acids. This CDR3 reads CASSVEGDGNSPLHF. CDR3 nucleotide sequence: TGTGCCAGCAGCGTAGAGGGGGACGGTAATTCACCCCTCCACTTT.

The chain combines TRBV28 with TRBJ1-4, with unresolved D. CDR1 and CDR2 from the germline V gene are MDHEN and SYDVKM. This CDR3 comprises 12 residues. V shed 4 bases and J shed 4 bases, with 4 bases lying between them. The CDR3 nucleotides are TGTGCCAGCAGTTACCTTAATGAAAAACTGTTTTTT. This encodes CASSYLNEKLFF.

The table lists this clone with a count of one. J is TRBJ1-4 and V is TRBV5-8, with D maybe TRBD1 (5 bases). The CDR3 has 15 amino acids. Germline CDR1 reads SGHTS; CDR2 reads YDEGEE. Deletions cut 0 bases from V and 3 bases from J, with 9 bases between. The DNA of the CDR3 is TGTGCCAGCAGCTTGGGACGGACATCTAATGAAAAACTGTTTTTT. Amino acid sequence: CASSLGRTSNEKLFF.

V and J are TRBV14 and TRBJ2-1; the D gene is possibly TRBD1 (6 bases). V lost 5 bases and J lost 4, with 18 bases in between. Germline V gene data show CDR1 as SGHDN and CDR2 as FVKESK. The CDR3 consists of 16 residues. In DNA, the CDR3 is TGTGCCAGCAGCTCTCTCGAGGGGGTAGATTACAATGAGCAGTTCTTC. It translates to CASSSLEGVDYNEQFF.